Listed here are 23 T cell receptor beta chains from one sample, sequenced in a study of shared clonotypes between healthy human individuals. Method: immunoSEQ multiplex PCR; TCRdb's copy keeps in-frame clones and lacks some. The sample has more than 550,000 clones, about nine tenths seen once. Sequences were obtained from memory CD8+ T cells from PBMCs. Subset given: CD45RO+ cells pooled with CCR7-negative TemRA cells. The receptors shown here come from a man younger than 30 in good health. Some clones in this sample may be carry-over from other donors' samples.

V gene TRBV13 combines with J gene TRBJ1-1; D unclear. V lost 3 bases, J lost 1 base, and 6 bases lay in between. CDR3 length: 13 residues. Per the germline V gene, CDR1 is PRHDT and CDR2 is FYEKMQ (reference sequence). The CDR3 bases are TGTGCCAGCAGCTTCCCGGGGAACACTGAAGCTTTCTTT. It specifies CASSFPGNTEAFF. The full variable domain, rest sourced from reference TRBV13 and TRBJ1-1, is AAGVIQSPRHLIKEKRETATLKCYPIPRHDTVYWYQQGPGQDPQFLISFYEKMQSDKGSIPDRFSAQQFSDYHSELNMSSLELGDSALYFCASSFPGNTEAFFGQGTRLTVV.

CDR3 nucleotide sequence: TGTGCCAGCAGCGCCCGCGGGACTAGCGGAGAGACCCAGTACTTC. Translation gives CASSARGTSGETQYF. The gene calls are TRBV9 and TRBJ2-5; 11 bases match TRBD2. The CDR3 spans 15 residues. Germline lookup yields CDR1 SGDLS and CDR2 YYNGEE. Trimming at V came to 3 bases and at J to 4 bases, leaving 5 bases not matched to a gene.

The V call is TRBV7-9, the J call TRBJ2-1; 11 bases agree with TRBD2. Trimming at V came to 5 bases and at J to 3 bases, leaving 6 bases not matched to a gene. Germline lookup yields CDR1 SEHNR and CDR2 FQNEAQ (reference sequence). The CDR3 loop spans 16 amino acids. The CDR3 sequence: CASSLSGLADYNEQFF. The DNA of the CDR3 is TGTGCCAGCAGCCTATCGGGACTAGCGGACTACAATGAGCAGTTCTTC.

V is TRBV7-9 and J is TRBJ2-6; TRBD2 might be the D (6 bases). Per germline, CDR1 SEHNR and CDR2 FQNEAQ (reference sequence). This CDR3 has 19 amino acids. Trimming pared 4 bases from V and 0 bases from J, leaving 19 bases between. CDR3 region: CASSSTDGGLYSGANVLTF. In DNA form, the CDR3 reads TGTGCCAGCAGCTCAACTGATGGGGGACTCTACTCTGGGGCCAACGTCCTGACTTTC.

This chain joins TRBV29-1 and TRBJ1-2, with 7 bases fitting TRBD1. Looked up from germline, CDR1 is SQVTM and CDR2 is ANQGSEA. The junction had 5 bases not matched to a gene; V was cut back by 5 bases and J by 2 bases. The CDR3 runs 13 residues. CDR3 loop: CSVRGGQNYGYTF. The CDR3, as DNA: TGCAGCGTTCGGGGGGGACAGAACTATGGCTACACCTTC. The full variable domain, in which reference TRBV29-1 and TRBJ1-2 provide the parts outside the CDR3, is SAVISQKPSRDICQRGTSLTIQCQVDSQVTMMFWYRQQPGQSLTLIATANQGSEATYESGFVIDKFPISRPNLTFSTLTVSNMSPEDSSIYLCSVRGGQNYGYTFGSGTRLTVV.

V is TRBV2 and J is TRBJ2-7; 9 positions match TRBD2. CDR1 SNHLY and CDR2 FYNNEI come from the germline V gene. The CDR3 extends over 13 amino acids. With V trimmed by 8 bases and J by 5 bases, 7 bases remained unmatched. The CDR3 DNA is TGTGCCAGCCTGGGCGGGAGGGCCGACGAGCAGTACTTC. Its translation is CASLGGRADEQYF.

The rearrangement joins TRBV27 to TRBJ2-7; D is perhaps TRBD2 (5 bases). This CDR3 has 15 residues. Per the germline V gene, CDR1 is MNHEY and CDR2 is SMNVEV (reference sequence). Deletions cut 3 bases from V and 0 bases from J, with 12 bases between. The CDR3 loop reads CASSLGGPSSYEQYF. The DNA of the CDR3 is TGTGCCAGCAGTTTGGGCGGGCCCAGCTCCTACGAGCAGTACTTC.

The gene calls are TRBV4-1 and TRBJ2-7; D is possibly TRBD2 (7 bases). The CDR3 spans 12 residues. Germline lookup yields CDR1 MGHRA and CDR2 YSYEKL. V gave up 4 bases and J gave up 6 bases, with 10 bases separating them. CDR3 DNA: TGCGCCAGCAGCCGGGCGGGGGCCGAGCAGTACTTC. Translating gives CASSRAGAEQYF.

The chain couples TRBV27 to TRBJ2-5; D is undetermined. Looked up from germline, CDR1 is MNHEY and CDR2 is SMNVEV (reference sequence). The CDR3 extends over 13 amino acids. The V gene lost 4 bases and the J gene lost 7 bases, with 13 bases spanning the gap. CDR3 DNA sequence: TGTGCCAGCAGTTGGTATCCCAGAGGGACCCAGTACTTC. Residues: CASSWYPRGTQYF.

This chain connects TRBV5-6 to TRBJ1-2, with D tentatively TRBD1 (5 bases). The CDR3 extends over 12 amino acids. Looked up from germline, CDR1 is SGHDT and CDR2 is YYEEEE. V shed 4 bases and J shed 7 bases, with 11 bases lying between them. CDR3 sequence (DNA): TGTGCCAGCAGCCCAGGGATGGGTGGCTACACCTTC. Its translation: CASSPGMGGYTF.

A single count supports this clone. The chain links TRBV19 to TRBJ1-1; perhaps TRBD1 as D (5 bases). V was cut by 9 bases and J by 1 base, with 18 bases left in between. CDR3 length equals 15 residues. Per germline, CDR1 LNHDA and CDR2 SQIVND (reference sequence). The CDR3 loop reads CASLKHTGANTEAFF. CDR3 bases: TGTGCCAGCCTAAAACACACCGGGGCGAACACTGAAGCTTTCTTT.

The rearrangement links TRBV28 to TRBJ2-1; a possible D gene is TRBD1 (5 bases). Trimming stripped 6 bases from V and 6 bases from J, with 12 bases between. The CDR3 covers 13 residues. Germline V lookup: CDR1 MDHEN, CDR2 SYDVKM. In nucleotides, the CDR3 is TGTGCCAGCAGCTGGGGCCAAGTCAATGAGCAGTTCTTC. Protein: CASSWGQVNEQFF.

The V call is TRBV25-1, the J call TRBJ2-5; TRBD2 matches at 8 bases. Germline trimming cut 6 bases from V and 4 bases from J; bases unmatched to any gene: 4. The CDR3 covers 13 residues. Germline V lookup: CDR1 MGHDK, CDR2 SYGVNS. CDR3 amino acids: CASSRTSRETQYF. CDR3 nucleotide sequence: TGTGCCAGCAGCCGGACTAGCAGAGAGACCCAGTACTTC.

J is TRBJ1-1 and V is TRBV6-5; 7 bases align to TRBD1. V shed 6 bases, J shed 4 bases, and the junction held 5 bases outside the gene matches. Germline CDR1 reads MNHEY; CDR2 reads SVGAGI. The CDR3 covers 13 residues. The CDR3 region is CASRNRGGTEAFF. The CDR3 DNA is TGTGCCAGCAGAAACAGGGGAGGCACTGAAGCTTTCTTT.

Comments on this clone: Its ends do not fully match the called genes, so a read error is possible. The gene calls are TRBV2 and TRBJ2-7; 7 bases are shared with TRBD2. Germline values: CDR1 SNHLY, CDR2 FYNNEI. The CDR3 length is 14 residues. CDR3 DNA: TGTGCCAGCACCCAATGGAGTCTAGCGGAGCCCCCATTCTTC. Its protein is CASTQWSLAEPPFF. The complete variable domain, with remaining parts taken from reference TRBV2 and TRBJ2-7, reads EPEVTQTPSHQVTQMGQEVILRCVPISNHLYFYWYRQILGQKVEFLVSFYNNEISEKSEIFDDQFSVERPDGSNFTLKIRSTKLEDSAMYFCASTQWSLAEPPFFGPGTRLTVT.

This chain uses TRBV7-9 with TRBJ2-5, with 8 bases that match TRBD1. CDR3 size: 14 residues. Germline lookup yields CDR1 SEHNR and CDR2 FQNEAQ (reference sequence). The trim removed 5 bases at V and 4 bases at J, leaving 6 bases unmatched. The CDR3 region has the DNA TGTGCCAGCAGCCGACAGGGGTTCGCAGAGACCCAGTACTTC. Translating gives CASSRQGFAETQYF.

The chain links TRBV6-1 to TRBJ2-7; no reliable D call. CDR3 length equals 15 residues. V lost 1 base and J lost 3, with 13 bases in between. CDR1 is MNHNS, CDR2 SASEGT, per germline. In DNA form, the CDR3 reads TGTGCCAGCAGTGAAGGGGTAGGGCGGATCTACGAGCAGTACTTC. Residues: CASSEGVGRIYEQYF.

The CDR3 protein is CASSPPGQGATYEQYF. CDR3 in DNA: TGTGCCAGCAGTCCACCGGGACAGGGGGCTACCTACGAGCAGTACTTC. The chain recombines TRBV28 with TRBJ2-7, with 12 bases aligning to TRBD1. The CDR3 sequence is 16 residues long. Germline CDR1 reads MDHEN; CDR2 reads SYDVKM. With 5 bases clipped from V and 2 bases from J, the junction kept 7 bases outside the gene matches.

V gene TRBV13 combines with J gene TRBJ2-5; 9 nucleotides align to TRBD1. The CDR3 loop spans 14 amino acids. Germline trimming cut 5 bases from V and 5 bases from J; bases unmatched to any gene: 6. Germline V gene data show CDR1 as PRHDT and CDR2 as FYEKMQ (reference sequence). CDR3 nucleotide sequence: TGTGCCAGCAGCCCTACAGGGGGCCGGGAGACCCAGTACTTC. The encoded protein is CASSPTGGRETQYF.

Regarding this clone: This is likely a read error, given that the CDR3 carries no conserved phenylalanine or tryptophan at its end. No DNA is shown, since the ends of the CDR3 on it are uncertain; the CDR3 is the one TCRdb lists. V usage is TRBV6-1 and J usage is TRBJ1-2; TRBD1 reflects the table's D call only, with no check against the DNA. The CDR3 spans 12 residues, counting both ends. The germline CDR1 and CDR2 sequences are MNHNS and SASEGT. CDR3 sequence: CASSEDGTGPRY.

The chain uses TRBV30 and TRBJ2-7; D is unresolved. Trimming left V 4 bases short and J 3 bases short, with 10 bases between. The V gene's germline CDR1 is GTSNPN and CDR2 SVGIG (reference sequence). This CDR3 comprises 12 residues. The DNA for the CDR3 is TGTGCCTGGAATGGCCCTAGCTACGAGCAGTACTTC. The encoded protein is CAWNGPSYEQYF.

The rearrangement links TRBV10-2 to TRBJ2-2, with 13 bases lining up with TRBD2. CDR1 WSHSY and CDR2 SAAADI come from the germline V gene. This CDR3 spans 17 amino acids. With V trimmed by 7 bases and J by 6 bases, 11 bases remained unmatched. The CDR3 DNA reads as TGCGCCAGCACAGGACTAGCGGGAGAAGAGCGGGCCGGGGAGCTGTTTTTT. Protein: CASTGLAGEERAGELFF.

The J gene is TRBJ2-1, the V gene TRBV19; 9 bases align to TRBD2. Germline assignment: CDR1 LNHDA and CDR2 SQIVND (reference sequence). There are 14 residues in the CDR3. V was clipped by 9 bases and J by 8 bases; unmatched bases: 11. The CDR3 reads CASTPAGGRDEQFF. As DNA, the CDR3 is TGTGCCAGCACTCCAGCGGGAGGACGGGATGAGCAGTTCTTC.